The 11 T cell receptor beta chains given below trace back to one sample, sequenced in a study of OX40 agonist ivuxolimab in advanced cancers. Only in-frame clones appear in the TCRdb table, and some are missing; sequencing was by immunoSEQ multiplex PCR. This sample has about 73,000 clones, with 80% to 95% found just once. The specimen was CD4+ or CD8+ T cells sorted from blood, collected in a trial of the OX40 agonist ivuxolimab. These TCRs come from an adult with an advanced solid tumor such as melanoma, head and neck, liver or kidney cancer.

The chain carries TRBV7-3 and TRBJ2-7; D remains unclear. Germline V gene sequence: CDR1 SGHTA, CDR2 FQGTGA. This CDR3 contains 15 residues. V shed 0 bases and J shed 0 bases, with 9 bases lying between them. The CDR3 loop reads CASSLTGWSSYEQYF. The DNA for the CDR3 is TGTGCCAGCAGCTTAACGGGGTGGAGCTCCTACGAGCAGTACTTC.

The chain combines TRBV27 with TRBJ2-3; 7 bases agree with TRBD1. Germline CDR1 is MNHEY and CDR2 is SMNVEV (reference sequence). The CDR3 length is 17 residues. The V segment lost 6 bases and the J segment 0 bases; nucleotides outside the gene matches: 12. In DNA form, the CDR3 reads TGTGCCAGCAGCCAAGAGGCAGGGGGATACAGCACAGATACGCAGTATTTT. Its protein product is CASSQEAGGYSTDTQYF.

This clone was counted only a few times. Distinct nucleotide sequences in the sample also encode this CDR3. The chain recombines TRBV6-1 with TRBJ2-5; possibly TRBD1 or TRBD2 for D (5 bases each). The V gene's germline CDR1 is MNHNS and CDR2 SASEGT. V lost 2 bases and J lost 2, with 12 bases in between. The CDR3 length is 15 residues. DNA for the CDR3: TGTGCCAGCAGTGAACTCGCTGGGGGACAAGAGACCCAGTACTTC. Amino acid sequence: CASSELAGGQETQYF.

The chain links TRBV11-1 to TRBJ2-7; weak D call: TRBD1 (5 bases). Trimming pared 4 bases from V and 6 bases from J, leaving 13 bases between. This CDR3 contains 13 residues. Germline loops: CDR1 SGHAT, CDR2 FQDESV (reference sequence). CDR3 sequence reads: CASSSVSRAEQYF. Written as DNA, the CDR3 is TGTGCCAGCAGCTCCGTGAGCAGGGCCGAGCAGTACTTC.

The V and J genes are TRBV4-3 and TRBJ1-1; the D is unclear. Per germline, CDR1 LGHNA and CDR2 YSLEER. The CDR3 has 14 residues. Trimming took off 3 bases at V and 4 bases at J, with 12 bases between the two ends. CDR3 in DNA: TGCGCCAGCAGCCATTCAGAGGGCGGCACTGAAGCTTTCTTT. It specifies CASSHSEGGTEAFF.

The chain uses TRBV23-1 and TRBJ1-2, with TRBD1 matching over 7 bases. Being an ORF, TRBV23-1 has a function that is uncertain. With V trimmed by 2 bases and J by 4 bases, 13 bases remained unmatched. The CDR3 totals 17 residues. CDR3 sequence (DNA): TGCGCCAGCAGTCAAGCAATCCCCTGGGCAGGGGGCTATGGCTACACCTTC. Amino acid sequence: CASSQAIPWAGGYGYTF.

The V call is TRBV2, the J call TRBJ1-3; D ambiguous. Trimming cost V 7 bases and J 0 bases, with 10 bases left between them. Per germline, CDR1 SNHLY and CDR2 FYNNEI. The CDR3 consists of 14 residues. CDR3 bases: TGTGCCAGCACCGAATTCCTCTCTGGAAACACCATATATTTT. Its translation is CASTEFLSGNTIYF.

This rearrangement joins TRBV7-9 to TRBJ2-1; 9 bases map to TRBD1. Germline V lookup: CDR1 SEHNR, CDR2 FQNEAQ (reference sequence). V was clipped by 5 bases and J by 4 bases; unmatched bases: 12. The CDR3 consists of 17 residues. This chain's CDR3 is CASSPSFRDRAYNEQFF. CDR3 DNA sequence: TGTGCCAGCAGCCCGTCGTTTCGGGACAGGGCGTACAATGAGCAGTTCTTC.

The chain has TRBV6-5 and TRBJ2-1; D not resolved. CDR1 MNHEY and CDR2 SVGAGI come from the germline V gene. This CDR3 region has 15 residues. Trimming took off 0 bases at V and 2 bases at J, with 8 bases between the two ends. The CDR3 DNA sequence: TGTGCCAGCAGTTACTCTGGGGTCCCCTACAATGAGCAGTTCTTC. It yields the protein CASSYSGVPYNEQFF.

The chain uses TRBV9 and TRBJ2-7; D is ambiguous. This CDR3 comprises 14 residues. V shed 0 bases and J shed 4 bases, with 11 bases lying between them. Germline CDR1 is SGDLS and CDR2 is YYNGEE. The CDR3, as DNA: TGTGCCAGCAGCGTAGATGGCAGGAAATACGAGCAGTACTTC. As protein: CASSVDGRKYEQYF.

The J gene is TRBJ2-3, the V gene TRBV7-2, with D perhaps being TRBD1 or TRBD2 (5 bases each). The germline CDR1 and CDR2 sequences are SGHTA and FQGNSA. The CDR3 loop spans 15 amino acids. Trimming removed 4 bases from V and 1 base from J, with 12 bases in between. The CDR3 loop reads CASSYGTARTDTQYF. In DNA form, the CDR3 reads TGTGCCAGCAGCTACGGGACGGCGCGCACAGATACGCAGTATTTT.